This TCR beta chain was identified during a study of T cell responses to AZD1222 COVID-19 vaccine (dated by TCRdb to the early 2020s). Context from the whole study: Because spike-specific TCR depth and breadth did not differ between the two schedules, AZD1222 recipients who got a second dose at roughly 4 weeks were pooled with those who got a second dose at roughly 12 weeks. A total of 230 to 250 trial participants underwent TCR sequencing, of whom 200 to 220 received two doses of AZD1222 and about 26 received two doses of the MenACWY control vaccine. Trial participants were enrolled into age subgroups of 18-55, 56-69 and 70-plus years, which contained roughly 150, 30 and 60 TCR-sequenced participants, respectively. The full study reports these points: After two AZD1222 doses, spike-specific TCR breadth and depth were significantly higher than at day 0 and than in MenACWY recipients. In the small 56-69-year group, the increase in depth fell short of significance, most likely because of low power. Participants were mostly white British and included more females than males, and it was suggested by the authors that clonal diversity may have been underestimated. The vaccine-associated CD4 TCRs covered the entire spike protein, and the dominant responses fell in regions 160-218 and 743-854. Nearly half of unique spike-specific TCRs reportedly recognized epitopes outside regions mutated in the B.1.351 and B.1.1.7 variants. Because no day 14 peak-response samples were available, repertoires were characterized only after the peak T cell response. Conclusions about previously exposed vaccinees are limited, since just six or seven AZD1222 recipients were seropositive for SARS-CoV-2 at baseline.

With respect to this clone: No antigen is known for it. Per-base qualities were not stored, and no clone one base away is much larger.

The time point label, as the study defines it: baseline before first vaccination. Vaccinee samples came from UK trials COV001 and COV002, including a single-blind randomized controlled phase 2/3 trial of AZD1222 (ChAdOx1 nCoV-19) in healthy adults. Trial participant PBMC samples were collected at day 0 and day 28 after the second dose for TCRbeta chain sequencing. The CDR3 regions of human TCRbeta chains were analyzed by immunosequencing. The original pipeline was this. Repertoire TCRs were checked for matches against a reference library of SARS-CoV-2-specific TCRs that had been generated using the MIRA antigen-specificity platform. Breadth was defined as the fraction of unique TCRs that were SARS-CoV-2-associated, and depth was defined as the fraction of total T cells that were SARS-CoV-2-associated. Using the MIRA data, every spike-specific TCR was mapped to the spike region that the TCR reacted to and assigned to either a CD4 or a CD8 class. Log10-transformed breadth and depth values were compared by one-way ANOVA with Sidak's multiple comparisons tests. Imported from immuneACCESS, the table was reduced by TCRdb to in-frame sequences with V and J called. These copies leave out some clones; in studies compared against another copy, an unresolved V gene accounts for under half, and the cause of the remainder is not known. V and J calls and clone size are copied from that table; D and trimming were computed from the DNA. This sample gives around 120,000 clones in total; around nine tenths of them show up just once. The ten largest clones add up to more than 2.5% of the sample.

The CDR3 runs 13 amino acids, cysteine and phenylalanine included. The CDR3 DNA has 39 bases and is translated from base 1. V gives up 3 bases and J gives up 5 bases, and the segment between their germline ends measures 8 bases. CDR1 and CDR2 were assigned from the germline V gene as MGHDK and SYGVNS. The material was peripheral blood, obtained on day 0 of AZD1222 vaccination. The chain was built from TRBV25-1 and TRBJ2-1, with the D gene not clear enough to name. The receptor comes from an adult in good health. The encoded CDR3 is CASSEVPDNEQFF. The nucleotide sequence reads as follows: TGTGCCAGCAGTGAGGTGCCGGACAATGAGCAGTTCTTC.